The clone carrying this T cell receptor beta chain was recorded once. Its target is not known. Trimming shortened V by 5 bases and J by 2 bases, and 4 bases separated the two germline ends. Germline lookup yields CDR1 SGHTA and CDR2 FQGNSA. The CDR3 has 11 residues. This record belongs to a study of T cell responses to AZD1222 COVID-19 vaccine. Study-level results: As reported, nearly half of all spike-specific TCRs target variant regions that are unmutated. Donors were largely white British and mainly female; clonal diversity was possibly underestimated.

Method: immunoSEQ multiplex PCR; TCRdb's copy keeps in-frame clones and lacks some. Found here are around 170,000 clones, approximately 91% of them singletons; the top ten hold approximately 0.98%. The sequencing here drew on peripheral blood, taken on day 0 of AZD1222 vaccination. The V gene is TRBV7-2, the J gene TRBJ2-7; D gene uncertain. The sequence came from an adult in good health. CDR3 sequence: CASSHTYEQYF. The CDR3 DNA reads as TGTGCCAGCAGCCACACCTACGAGCAGTACTTC.